Listed below are T cell receptor beta chains from one sample, sequenced in a study of T-cell reconstitution after alpha-beta-depleted transplantation in children. MiXCR, run by TCRdb on the PCR reads, gives a single entry per CDR3 protein. Altogether 350,000 to 400,000 distinct CDR3 sequences are present, roughly 20% being singletons, with the ten largest covering 3.5% to 4%. Source: PBMCs from the stem cell graft donor, taken from the stem cell graft. All receptors derive from a human donor who donated a stem cell graft to a child with acute myeloid leukemia. Both conserved end residues are part of each CDR3. A D gene is named only where the DNA matches it firmly. Size is omitted from some rows. Given values are once, few, many or a class for expanded clones.

d_call	v_call	clone_size	j_call	cdr3_aa	cdr3_nt
NA	TRBV12-5	few	TRBJ1-5	CASGLGQALNQPQHF	TGTGCTAGTGGTTTGGGACAGGCTCTAAATCAGCCCCAGCATTTT
TRBD2	TRBV20-1	NA	TRBJ2-7	CSAIPTSGTYSYEQYF	TGCAGTGCTATCCCGACTAGCGGGACTTACTCCTACGAGCAGTACTTC
NA	TRBV7-7	few	TRBJ2-1	CASSLSGTNNEQFF	TGTGCTAGCAGCTTGTCCGGGACCAACAATGAGCAGTTCTTC
TRBD2	TRBV12-3/TRBV12-4	NA	TRBJ2-7	CASSLGLAGVKGYEQYF	TGTGCCAGCAGTTTAGGGTTAGCGGGGGTGAAAGGCTACGAGCAGTACTTC
NA	TRBV20-1	many	TRBJ2-3	CSARTGLSAQYF	TGCAGTGCTAGAACGGGTCTTTCGGCGCAGTATTTT
TRBD2	TRBV20-1	few	TRBJ2-1	CCARDGTSTSDREQFF	TGCTGTGCTAGAGATGGGACTAGCACGTCTGACAGGGAGCAGTTCTTC
TRBD1	TRBV20-1	NA	TRBJ2-2	CSAGTGRTGELFF	TGCAGTGCCGGGACAGGCAGGACCGGGGAGCTGTTTTTT
NA	TRBV4-2	few	TRBJ2-7	CASSPELLYEQYF	TGTGCCAGCAGCCCGGAACTCCTCTACGAGCAGTACTTC
NA	TRBV9	NA	TRBJ2-3	CASSVNRGLGGDTQYF	TGTGCCAGCAGCGTCAACAGGGGACTAGGTGGAGATACGCAGTATTTT
NA	TRBV28	NA	TRBJ2-7	CASSLGGKLYEQYF	TGTGCCAGCAGTTTAGGGGGGAAGCTCTACGAGCAGTACTTC
NA	TRBV24-1	many	TRBJ2-3	CATSDLLTDTQYF	TGTGCCACCAGTGATCTCCTCACAGATACGCAGTATTTT